This is a list of T cell receptor beta chains from one sample in a study of regulatory T cells in long-lasting Graves disease. TCRdb passed the multiplex PCR reads through MiXCR, listing each CDR3 protein once. In the table there are around 450,000 distinct CDR3 sequences, over 14% of which are singletons. This sample also appeared in a second study, on T cells in Graves' hyperthyroidism and ophthalmopathy.

The material sequenced was peripheral blood mononuclear cells (PBMCs), taken at new diagnosis, from a patient treated with antithyroid drugs. All receptors derive from a middle-aged woman with Graves disease. Each CDR3 is given without its conserved first and last residue.

V gene: TRBV12-3/TRBV12-4; CDR3 protein: ASSLGLAGGPSSYNEQF
V gene: TRBV6-1; CDR3 protein: ASTPTGTGSPLH
V gene: TRBV2; CDR3 protein: ASSDIQGNYGYT
V gene: TRBV19; CDR3 protein: ATNEGTSGFYEQY
V gene: TRBV12-3/TRBV12-4; CDR3 protein: ASSFLEGEGYEQY
V gene: TRBV3-1; CDR3 protein: ASSQFPGLNTGELF
V gene: TRBV10-3; CDR3 protein: AISESWGNSYEQY
V gene: TRBV28; CDR3 protein: ASSFFGLAGLGEATDTQY
V gene: TRBV19; CDR3 protein: ASSYPGSLKQTQY
V gene: TRBV5-5; CDR3 protein: ASSLDASNQPQH
V gene: TRBV20-1; CDR3 protein: SARDPTLAGGKLDTQY
V gene: TRBV13; CDR3 protein: ASSGQGADEQY
V gene: TRBV28; CDR3 protein: ASSSNRAPTYNEQF
V gene: TRBV6-2/TRBV6-3; CDR3 protein: ASSLPDSNEQF